One and the same sample provided the 17 T cell receptor beta chains below, sequenced in a study of T cell repertoires in ileal Crohn's disease. This table comes from immunoSEQ multiplex PCR, and its TCRdb copy is limited to in-frame clones, with some not included. The sample has approximately 27,000 clones, about 81% seen once. Input material: ileal tissue. These receptors all stem from an adult with Crohn's disease.

V is TRBV4-1 and J is TRBJ1-1; TRBD1 is a possible D gene (5 bases). The CDR3 consists of 13 residues. V was trimmed by 5 bases and J by 2 bases, leaving 9 bases between them. The germline gives CDR1 MGHRA, CDR2 YSYEKL. This chain's CDR3 is CASSGRVNTEAFF. CDR3 DNA sequence: TGCGCCAGCAGCGGCAGGGTCAACACTGAAGCTTTCTTT.

This clone was seen only once. V is TRBV18 and J is TRBJ1-4, with D possibly matching TRBD1 (5 bases). Per germline, CDR1 KGHSH and CDR2 LQKENI. The CDR3 loop spans 15 amino acids. V was cut by 1 base and J by 4 bases, with 10 bases left in between. In nucleotides, the CDR3 is TGTGCCAGCTCACCACGACAGCTCTATAATGAAAAACTGTTTTTT. The encoded protein is CASSPRQLYNEKLFF. Together with reference TRBV18 and TRBJ1-4, the CDR3 gives the full variable domain: NAGVMQNPRHLVRRRGQEARLRCSPMKGHSHVYWYRQLPEEGLKFMVYLQKENIIDESGMPKERFSAEFPKEGPSILRIQQVVRGDSAAYFCASSPRQLYNEKLFFGSGTQLSVL.

This sequence joins TRBV7-9 and TRBJ1-5, with 7 positions matching TRBD1. The CDR3 length is 15 residues. V was clipped by 2 bases and J by 2 bases; unmatched bases: 3. Per germline, CDR1 SEHNR and CDR2 FQNEAQ (reference sequence). In DNA form, the CDR3 reads TGTGCCAGCAGCTTAAAAGGACAGGGCAATCAGCCCCAGCATTTT. It is translated as CASSLKGQGNQPQHF.

The V call is TRBV5-1, the J call TRBJ2-3; 8 bases align to TRBD2. Germline loops: CDR1 SGHRS, CDR2 YFSETQ. Losses at the gene ends were 3 bases for V and 6 bases for J; bases not matched to a gene: 9. This CDR3 is 15 amino acids long. The CDR3 nucleotides are TGCGCCAGCAGCTCTACCGGGGGGGCAAGGGATACGCAGTATTTT. Its protein is CASSSTGGARDTQYF.

The gene calls are TRBV29-1 and TRBJ1-1; D is unresolved. The CDR3 totals 11 residues. Germline lookup yields CDR1 SQVTM and CDR2 ANQGSEA. V was shortened by 6 bases and J by 3 bases, with 8 bases between the two germline ends. CDR3 in DNA: TGCAGCGTCTCTGAGTACACTGAAGCTTTCTTT. Translation: CSVSEYTEAFF.

The chain has TRBV6-1 and TRBJ2-7; 10 bases are shared with TRBD2. From germline, CDR1 is MNHNS and CDR2 SASEGT. CDR3 size: 14 residues. Losses at the gene ends were 6 bases for V and 3 bases for J; bases not matched to a gene: 5. The CDR3 protein is CASSVAGGFYEQYF. CDR3 sequence (DNA): TGTGCCAGCAGCGTAGCGGGGGGTTTCTACGAGCAGTACTTC.

The chain is built from TRBV29-1 and TRBJ2-7, with D maybe TRBD2 (5 bases). The CDR3 runs to 13 residues. Between the trimmed V and J ends, which lost 4 bases and 2 bases, there was a span of 12 bases. In germline, CDR1 is SQVTM, CDR2 ANQGSEA. CDR3 bases: TGCAGCGTTGTGGCAATCGGGGCCTACGAGCAGTACTTC. As protein: CSVVAIGAYEQYF.

About this clone: One end of the junction does not line up with germline, which may come from a read error. The genes are TRBV5-8 and TRBJ2-7; 10 nucleotides align to TRBD1. CDR1 SGHTS and CDR2 YDEGEE come from the germline V gene. The CDR3 is 15 amino acids. The CDR3 DNA reads TGTGCCGGCAGCCCCCGAGGGACAGGGGCCTACGAGCAGTACTTC. Its protein product is CAGSPRGTGAYEQYF. Complete variable domain (other parts from reference TRBV5-8 and TRBJ2-7): EAGVTQSPTHLIKTRGQQATLRCSPISGHTSVYWYQQALGLGLQFLLWYDEGEERNRGNFPPRFSGRQFPNYSSELNVNALELEDSALYLCAGSPRGTGAYEQYFGPGTRLTVT.

This clone was seen only a few times. The rearrangement joins TRBV21-1 to TRBJ2-2; the table's D gene call, TRBD1, was not cross checked with the DNA. TRBV21-1 is listed as a pseudogene. There are 20 residues in the CDR3. The CDR3 sequence: CASSKVGDRGLCQNTGELFF. The DNA for the CDR3 is TGTGCCAGCAGCAAAGTAGGGGACAGGGGATTGTGTCAGAACACCGGGGAGCTGTTTTTT.

The J gene is TRBJ2-5, the V gene TRBV10-3; perhaps TRBD1 as D (6 bases). The V end was cut by 2 bases, the J end by 9 bases, with 16 bases between. The CDR3 is 14 residues long. Germline-derived CDR1 and CDR2 are ENHRY and SYGVKD. The CDR3 DNA sequence: TGTGCCATCAGTGAGCGGTTCCCCGAGGGGGCCCAGTACTTC. Protein product: CAISERFPEGAQYF.

As for this clone: The same CDR3 is also encoded by other DNA sequences in this sample. The CDR3 sequence: CASSGQGGSGNTIYF. In nucleotides, the CDR3 is TGTGCCAGCAGCGGACAGGGTGGCTCTGGAAACACCATATATTTT. This chain links TRBV6-5 with TRBJ1-3; 8 bases match TRBD1. Germline V CDR1 and CDR2: MNHEY, SVGAGI. The CDR3 runs 15 residues. V lost 6 bases and J lost 0; bases outside the gene matches: 4.

The chain employs TRBV7-6 and TRBJ1-3, with no clear D. The germline gives CDR1 SGHVS, CDR2 FNYEAQ. Trimming took 1 base from V and 0 from J, leaving 10 bases between them. The CDR3 covers 16 residues. This chain's CDR3 is CASSLGGSTSGNTIYF. CDR3 DNA: TGTGCCAGCAGCTTAGGAGGAAGTACCTCTGGAAACACCATATATTTT.

The chain recombines TRBV6-5 with TRBJ2-1, with 8 positions matching TRBD2. Per the germline V gene, CDR1 is MNHEY and CDR2 is SVGAGI. The CDR3 extends over 15 amino acids. The junction had 10 bases not matched to a gene; V was cut back by 5 bases and J by 7 bases. CDR3 DNA sequence: TGTGCCAGCAGTGGGCGGAGCGGGGGTCAAAATGAGCAGTTCTTC. It yields the protein CASSGRSGGQNEQFF.

V usage is TRBV6-6 and J usage is TRBJ1-6, with D possibly matching TRBD1 (5 bases). CDR1 and CDR2 (germline): MNHNY, SVGAGI (reference sequence). V lost 5 bases, J lost 7 bases, and 15 bases lay in between. The CDR3 is 15 residues long. The CDR3 bases are TGTGCCAGCAGTCCCGATCGCCAGGGCAATTCACCCCTCCACTTT. It encodes CASSPDRQGNSPLHF.

The chain carries TRBV9 and TRBJ2-1; 8 bases align to TRBD1. V shed 7 bases, J shed 7 bases, and the junction held 10 bases outside the gene matches. CDR1 and CDR2 from the germline V gene are SGDLS and YYNGEE. The CDR3 consists of 14 residues. CDR3 residues: CASQTGGGGNEQFF. For the CDR3, the DNA is TGTGCCAGCCAAACAGGGGGAGGTGGGAATGAGCAGTTCTTC. Full variable domain (outside the CDR3, taken from reference TRBV9 and TRBJ2-1): DSGVTQTPKHLITATGQRVTLRCSPRSGDLSVYWYQQSLDQGLQFLIQYYNGEERAKGNILERFSAQQFPDLHSELNLSSLELGDSALYFCASQTGGGGNEQFFGPGTRLTVL.

The chain recombines TRBV11-3 with TRBJ2-2; TRBD2 is a possible D gene (7 bases). There are 15 residues in the CDR3. V lost 6 bases to trimming and J lost 6 bases, with 17 bases between them. Germline V gene data show CDR1 as SGHNT and CDR2 as YENEEA. CDR3: CASSRSRGAPGELFF. DNA for the CDR3: TGTGCCAGCAGTCGGTCCCGGGGGGCCCCCGGGGAGCTGTTTTTT.

V gene TRBV6-1 combines with J gene TRBJ1-1; D unresolved. The germline V gene has CDR1 MNHNS and CDR2 SASEGT. The ends were cut back, 2 bases at V and 5 bases at J, with 12 bases in the middle. CDR3 length equals 14 residues. In nucleotides, the CDR3 is TGTGCCAGCAGTGAATTGGCAGGATGGACTGAAGCTTTCTTT. Translating it yields CASSELAGWTEAFF.